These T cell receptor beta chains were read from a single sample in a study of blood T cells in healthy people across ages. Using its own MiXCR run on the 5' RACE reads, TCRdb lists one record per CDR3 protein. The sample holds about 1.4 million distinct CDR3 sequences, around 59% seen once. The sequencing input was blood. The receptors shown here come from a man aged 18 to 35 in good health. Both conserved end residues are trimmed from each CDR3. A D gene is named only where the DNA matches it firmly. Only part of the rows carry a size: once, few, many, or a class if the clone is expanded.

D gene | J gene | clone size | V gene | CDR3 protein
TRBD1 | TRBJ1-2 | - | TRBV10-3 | AISEDWTGSGYGYT
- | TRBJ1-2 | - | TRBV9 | ASSVRTLLGRT
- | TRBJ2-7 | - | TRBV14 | ASSNTGQLYEQY
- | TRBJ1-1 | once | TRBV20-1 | SATSRSGFGAEAF
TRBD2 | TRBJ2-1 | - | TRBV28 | ASSLDWSRGDEQF
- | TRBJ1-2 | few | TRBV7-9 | ASSPAGSGLITGYT
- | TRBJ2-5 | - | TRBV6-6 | ASSYPPYLQTQETQY
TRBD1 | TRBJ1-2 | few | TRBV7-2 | ASTTQGASYT
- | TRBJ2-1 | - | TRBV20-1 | SANGGPTSKEQF
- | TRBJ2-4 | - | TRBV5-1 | ASSLSDNIAKNIQY
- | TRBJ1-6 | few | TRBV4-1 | ASSQDQASSYNSPLH
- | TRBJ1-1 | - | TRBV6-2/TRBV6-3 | ASSYLGRSSNTEAF
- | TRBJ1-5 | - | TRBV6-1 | ASSEIKGPNQPQH
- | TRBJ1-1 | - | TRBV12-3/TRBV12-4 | ASSTGYGTEAF
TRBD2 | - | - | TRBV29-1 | SVYPSGSDEQY
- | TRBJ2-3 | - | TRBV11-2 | ASSKGGGGRTETQY
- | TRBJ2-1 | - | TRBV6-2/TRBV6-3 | ASRKGGENNEQF
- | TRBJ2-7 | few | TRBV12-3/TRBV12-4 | ASKADSSYEQY
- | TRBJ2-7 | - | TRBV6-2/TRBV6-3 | ASSTGSGLVFYEQY
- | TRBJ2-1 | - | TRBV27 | ASSNEQF
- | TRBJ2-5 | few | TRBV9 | ASSVSMNQETQY
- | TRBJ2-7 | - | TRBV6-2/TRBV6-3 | ASRPMFDGTYEQY
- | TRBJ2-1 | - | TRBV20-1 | SASKTGVPYNEQF
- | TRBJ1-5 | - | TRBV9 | ASSVASSNQPQH
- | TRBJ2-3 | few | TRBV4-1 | ASSHTPGQQSVGTQY
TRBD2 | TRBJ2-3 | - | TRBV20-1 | SAPRTSGGHTDTQY
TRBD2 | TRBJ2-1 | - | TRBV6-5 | VSSYSGASGAPGEQF
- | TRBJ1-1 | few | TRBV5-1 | ASAGGEVNTEAF
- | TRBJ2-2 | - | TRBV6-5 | ASSYDNTGELF
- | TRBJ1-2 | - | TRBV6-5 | ASSYAARGGYT
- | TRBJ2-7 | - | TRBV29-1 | SVLDSTEQY
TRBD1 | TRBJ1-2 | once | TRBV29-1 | SVPVGDRSPGYT
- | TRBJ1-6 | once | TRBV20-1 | SARDSRAPLH
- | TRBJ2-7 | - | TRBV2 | ASLIGLGFKLYEQY
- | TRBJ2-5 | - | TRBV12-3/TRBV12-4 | ASSLSGIQETQY
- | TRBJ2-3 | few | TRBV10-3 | AISESSSASDTQY
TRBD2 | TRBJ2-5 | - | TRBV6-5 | ASRRLAQEETQY
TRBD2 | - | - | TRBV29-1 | SVETRAGDGYEQY
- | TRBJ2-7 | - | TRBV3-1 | ASSPIGARGYEQY
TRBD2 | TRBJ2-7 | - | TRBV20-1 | SATTGGFYEQY
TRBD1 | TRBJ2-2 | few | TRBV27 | ASTYSQGDTGELF
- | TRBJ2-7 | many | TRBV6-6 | ASGGGTYEQY
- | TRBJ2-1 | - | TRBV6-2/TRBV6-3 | ASAPQLRYEDYEQF
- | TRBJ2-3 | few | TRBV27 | ASSLGRGGSTDTQY
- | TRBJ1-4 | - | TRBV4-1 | ASSFGTGGNEKLF
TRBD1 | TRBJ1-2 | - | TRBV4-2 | ASSQGSVDRANYGYT
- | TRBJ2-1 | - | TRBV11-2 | ANSFPGMPF
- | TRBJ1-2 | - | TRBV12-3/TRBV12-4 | ASSSSSLTGYT
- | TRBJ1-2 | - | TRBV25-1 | ASSGINYGYT
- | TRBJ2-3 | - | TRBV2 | ASHTDTQY
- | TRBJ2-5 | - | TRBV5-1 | ASSSLGAQETQY
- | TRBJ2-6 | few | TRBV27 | ASSLYRGANVLT
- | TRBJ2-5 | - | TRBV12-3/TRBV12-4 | ASGILETQY
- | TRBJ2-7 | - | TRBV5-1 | ASSLEGGQPYEQY
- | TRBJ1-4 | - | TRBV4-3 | ASSQLWGETNEKLF
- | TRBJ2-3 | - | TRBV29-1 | SVGILSKVWGDTQY
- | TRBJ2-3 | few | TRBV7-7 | ASSLAPSRDTDTQY
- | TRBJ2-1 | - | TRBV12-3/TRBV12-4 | ASGVRYNEQF
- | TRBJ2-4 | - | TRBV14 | ASSQTWDSGQY
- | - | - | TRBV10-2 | ASKELNEQY